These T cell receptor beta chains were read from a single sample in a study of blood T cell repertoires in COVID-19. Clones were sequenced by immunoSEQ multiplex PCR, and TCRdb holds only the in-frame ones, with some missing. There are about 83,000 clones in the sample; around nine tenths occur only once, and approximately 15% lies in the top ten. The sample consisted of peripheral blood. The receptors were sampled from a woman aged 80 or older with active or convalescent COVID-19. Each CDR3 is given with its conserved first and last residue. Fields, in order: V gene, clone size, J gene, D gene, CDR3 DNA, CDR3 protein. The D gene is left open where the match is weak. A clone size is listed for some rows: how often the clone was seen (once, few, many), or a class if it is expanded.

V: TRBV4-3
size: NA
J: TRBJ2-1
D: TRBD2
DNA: TGCGCCAGCAGCCAAGATTTACTAGCGGGGTCCTACAATGAGCAGTTCTTC
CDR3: CASSQDLLAGSYNEQFF

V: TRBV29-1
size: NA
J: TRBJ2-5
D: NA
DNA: TGCAGCGTTGAAAGGGTCGCGGGTCCGAGGGAGACCCAGTACTTC
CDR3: CSVERVAGPRETQYF

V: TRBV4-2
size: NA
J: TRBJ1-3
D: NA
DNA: TGTGCCAGCAGCCAACCCCCCCCGGGGAGCGGAAACACCATATATTTT
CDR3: CASSQPPPGSGNTIYF

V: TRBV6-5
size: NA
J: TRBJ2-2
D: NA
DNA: TGTGCCAGCAGTTACCGTGCTAGGCTGACCGGGGAGCTGTTTTTT
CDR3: CASSYRARLTGELFF

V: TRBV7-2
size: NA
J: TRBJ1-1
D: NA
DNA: TGTGCCAGCAGCTTAGTTGCGGGGCAGAACACTGAAGCTTTCTTT
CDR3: CASSLVAGQNTEAFF

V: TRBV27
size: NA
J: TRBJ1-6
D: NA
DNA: TGTGCCACCAGGGAGGGCCGTCATAATTCACCCCTCCACTTT
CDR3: CATREGRHNSPLHF

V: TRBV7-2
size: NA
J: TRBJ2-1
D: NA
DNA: TGTGCCAGCAGCTTGATTGACAGCGGGTTTGGGGTCGGCTACAATGAGCAGTTCTTC
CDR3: CASSLIDSGFGVGYNEQFF

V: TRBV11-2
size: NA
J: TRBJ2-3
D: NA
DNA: TGTGCCAGCAGTTCGCCGGACATCACAGATACGCAGTATTTT
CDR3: CASSSPDITDTQYF

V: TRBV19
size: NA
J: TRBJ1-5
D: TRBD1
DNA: TGTGCCAGTAGTATTTGGACAGGGGAGTACCAGCCCCAGCATTTT
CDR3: CASSIWTGEYQPQHF

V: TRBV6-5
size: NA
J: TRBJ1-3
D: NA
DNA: TGTGCCAGCAGCCGGGACACCGGACGCACCATATATTTT
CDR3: CASSRDTGRTIYF

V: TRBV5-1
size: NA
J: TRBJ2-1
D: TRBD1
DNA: TGCGCCAGCAGCTTGGTCGGGACAGGGGGGAATGAGCAGTTCTTC
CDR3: CASSLVGTGGNEQFF

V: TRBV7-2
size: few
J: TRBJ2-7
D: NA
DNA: TGTGCCAGCAGCCCTACCCCGGGAGTTTACGAGCAGTACTTC
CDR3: CASSPTPGVYEQYF

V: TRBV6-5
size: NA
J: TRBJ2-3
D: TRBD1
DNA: TGTGCCAGCAGTTTCCAGGGGGAGAGCACAGATACGCAGTATTTT
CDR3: CASSFQGESTDTQYF

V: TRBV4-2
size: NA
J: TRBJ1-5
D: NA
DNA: TGTGCCAGCAGCCAAGAGGGTGGAGATAGCAATCAGCCCCAGCATTTT
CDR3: CASSQEGGDSNQPQHF

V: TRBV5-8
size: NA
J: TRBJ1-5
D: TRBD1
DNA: TGTGCCAGCAGGTATACCGGGACAGGGGTCCATCAGCCCCAGCATTTT
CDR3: CASRYTGTGVHQPQHF

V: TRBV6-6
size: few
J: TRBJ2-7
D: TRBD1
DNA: TGTGCCAGCAGTTACGCGGACAGGGGGTACGAGCAGTACTTC
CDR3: CASSYADRGYEQYF

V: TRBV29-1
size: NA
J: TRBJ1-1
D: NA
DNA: TGCAGCGTTGTTAGACTAAACACTGAAGCTTTCTTT
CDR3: CSVVRLNTEAFF